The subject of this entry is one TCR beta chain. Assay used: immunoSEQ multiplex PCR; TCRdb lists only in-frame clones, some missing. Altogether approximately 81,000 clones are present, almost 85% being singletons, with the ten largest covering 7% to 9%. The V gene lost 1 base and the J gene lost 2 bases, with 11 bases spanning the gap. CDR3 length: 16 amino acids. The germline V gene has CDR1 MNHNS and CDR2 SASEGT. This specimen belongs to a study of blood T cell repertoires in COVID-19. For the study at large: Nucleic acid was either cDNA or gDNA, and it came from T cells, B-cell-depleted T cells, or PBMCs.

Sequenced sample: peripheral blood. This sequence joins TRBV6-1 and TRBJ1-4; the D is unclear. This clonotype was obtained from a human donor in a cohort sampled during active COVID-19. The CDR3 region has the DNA TGTGCCAGCAGTGAAGAATGGGCAATGACTAATGAAAAACTGTTTTTT. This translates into CASSEEWAMTNEKLFF.